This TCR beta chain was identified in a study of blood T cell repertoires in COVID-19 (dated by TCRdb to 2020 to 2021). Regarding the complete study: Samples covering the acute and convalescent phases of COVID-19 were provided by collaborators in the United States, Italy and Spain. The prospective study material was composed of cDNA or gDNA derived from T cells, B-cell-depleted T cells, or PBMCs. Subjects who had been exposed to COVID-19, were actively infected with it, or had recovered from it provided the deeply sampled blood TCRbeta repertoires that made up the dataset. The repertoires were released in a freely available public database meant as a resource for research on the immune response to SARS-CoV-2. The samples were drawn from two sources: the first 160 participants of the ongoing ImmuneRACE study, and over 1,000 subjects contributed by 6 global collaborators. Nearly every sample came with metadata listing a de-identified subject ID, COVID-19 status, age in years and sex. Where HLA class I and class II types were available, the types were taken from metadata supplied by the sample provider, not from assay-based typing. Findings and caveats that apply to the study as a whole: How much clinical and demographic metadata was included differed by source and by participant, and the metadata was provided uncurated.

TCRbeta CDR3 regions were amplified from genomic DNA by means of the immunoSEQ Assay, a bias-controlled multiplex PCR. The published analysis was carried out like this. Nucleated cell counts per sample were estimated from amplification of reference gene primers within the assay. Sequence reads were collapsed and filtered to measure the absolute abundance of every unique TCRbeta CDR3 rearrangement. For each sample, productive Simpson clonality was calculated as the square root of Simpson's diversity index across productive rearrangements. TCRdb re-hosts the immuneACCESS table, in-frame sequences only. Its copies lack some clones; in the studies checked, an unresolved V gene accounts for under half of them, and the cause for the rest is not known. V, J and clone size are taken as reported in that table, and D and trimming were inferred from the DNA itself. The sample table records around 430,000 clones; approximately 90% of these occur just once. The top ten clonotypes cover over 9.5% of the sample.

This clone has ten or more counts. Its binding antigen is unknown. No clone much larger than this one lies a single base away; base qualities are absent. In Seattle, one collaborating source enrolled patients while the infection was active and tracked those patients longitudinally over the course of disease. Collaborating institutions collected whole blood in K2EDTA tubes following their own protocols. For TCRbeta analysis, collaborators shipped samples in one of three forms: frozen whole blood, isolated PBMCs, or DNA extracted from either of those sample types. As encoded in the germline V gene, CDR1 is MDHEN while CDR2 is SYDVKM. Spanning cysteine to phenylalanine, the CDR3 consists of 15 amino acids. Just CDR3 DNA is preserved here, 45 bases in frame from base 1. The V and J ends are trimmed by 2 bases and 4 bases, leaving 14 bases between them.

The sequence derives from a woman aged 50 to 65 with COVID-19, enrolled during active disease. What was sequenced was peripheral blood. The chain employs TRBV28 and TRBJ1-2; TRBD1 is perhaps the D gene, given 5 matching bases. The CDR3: CASSLPGRAFYGYTF. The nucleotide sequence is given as TGTGCCAGCAGTTTACCAGGCAGGGCCTTCTATGGCTACACCTTC.